These T cell receptor beta chains were read from a single sample in a study of blood T cells in healthy people across ages. Each CDR3 protein is one row after TCRdb ran MiXCR on the 5' RACE reads. This table holds around 670,000 distinct CDR3 sequences, roughly 31% found once. Sequenced sample: blood. These receptor sequences come from a woman of 80 years or more in good health. Each CDR3 is given with its conserved first and last residue. The D gene is left open where the match is weak. Not all rows give a size; the values are once, few, many and, for expanded clones, a class.

NA	TRBV12-3/TRBV12-4	few	TRBJ2-7	CASSPDVRYEQYF	TGTGCCAGCAGCCCAGACGTCCGCTACGAGCAGTACTTC
NA	TRBV7-2	NA	TRBJ2-5	CASNQGPETQYF	TGTGCCAGCAATCAGGGGCCCGAGACCCAGTACTTC
TRBD2	TRBV7-2	many	TRBJ2-5	CASSLSGLAGSETQYF	TGTGCCAGCAGCTTAAGCGGACTAGCGGGGTCGGAGACCCAGTACTTC
NA	TRBV24-1	NA	TRBJ2-3	CATSEFSGPQYF	TGTGCCACCAGTGAGTTCTCCGGGCCCCAGTATTTT
NA	TRBV4-1	many	TRBJ2-5	CASSQEAQETQYF	TGCGCCAGCAGCCAAGAGGCTCAAGAGACCCAGTACTTC
NA	TRBV2	NA	TRBJ1-5	CASKIINQPQHF	TGTGCCAGCAAGATAATCAATCAGCCCCAGCATTTT
NA	TRBV6-5	many	TRBJ2-3	CASSRSRGLDTQYF	TGTGCCAGCAGTCGTTCGAGGGGCTTAGATACGCAGTATTTT
NA	TRBV7-8	NA	TRBJ1-2	CASGLEALGGYTF	TGTGCCAGCGGCTTAGAGGCGTTAGGTGGCTACACCTTC
NA	TRBV5-1	many	TRBJ2-7	CASSLVGGAMEEQYF	TGCGCCAGCAGCTTGGTGGGGGGCGCGATGGAGGAGCAGTACTTC
TRBD1	TRBV6-1	few	TRBJ2-2	CASRPGQGASQLFF	TGTGCCAGCAGACCGGGACAGGGGGCCTCTCAGCTGTTTTTT
NA	TRBV6-2/TRBV6-3	once	TRBJ1-2	CASRWMTGNYGYTF	TGTGCCAGCAGATGGATGACAGGCAACTATGGCTACACCTTC
TRBD1	TRBV6-2/TRBV6-3	few	TRBJ2-2	CASRQGALTGELFF	TGTGCCAGCAGACAGGGGGCCCTAACCGGGGAGCTGTTTTTT
NA	TRBV20-1	NA	TRBJ2-4	CSAATKNIQYF	TGCAGTGCTGCTACCAAAAACATTCAGTACTTC
NA	TRBV7-2	NA	TRBJ2-7	CASSSRPTYEQYF	TGTGCCAGCAGCTCCCGACCAACCTACGAGCAGTACTTC
TRBD1	TRBV5-1	NA	TRBJ2-6	CASSFPGQGIAGANVLTF	TGCGCCAGCAGTTTCCCGGGACAGGGTATTGCCGGGGCCAACGTCCTGACTTTC
NA	TRBV2	few	TRBJ1-5	CASREGRNQPQHF	TGTGCCAGCAGAGAGGGACGCAATCAGCCCCAGCATTTT
TRBD1	TRBV3-1	many	TRBJ2-6	CASRLSGQSYSGANVLTF	TGTGCCAGCCGCCTGTCGGGACAGTCTTACTCTGGGGCCAACGTCCTGACTTTC
NA	TRBV10-3	few	TRBJ1-1	CAIRMNTEAFF	TGTGCCATCAGAATGAACACTGAAGCTTTCTTT
NA	TRBV20-1	many	TRBJ2-4	CSVRVGADIQYF	TGCAGTGTCAGGGTAGGGGCGGACATTCAGTACTTC
NA	TRBV3-1	many	TRBJ2-7	CASSQDRFGEQYF	TGTGCCAGCAGCCAAGATCGATTCGGGGAGCAGTACTTC
TRBD1	TRBV6-5	many	TRBJ1-5	CASSRDSGNQPQHF	TGTGCCAGCAGCCGGGACAGCGGCAATCAGCCCCAGCATTTT
TRBD1	TRBV27	NA	TRBJ1-1	CASGTGVTEAFF	TGTGCCAGCGGGACAGGGGTTACTGAAGCTTTCTTT
TRBD1	TRBV19	few	TRBJ2-7	CASSFTGTGEYEQYF	TGTGCCAGTAGTTTTACCGGGACAGGAGAATACGAGCAGTACTTC
TRBD1	TRBV6-2/TRBV6-3	many	TRBJ2-3	CASSRQGKQYF	TGTGCCAGCAGCCGACAGGGAAAGCAGTATTTT
TRBD1	TRBV6-5	few	TRBJ1-6	CASSKRTGANSPLHF	TGTGCCAGCAGTAAAAGGACAGGGGCGAATTCACCCCTCCACTTT
TRBD1	TRBV10-3	NA	TRBJ1-2	CAISETRDRDGYTF	TGTGCCATCAGTGAGACCCGGGACAGGGATGGCTACACCTTC
TRBD2	TRBV29-1	NA	TRBJ2-1	CSVDSSSGGYNEQFF	TGCAGCGTTGATTCCAGTAGCGGGGGATACAATGAGCAGTTCTTC
NA	TRBV20-1	few	TRBJ2-7	CSARDASPGRSYEQYF	TGCAGTGCTAGAGATGCAAGCCCAGGCCGCTCCTACGAGCAGTACTTC
NA	TRBV7-3	few	TRBJ2-4	CASSYSGIMMNIQYF	TGTGCCAGCAGTTACTCGGGAATAATGATGAACATTCAGTACTTC
TRBD2	TRBV10-3	NA	TRBJ2-7	CAISSGDAYYNEQYF	TGTGCCATCAGTAGCGGGGATGCCTATTACAATGAGCAGTACTTC
TRBD2	TRBV28	many	TRBJ2-1	CASSLSAGGPYQFF	TGTGCCAGCAGTTTATCGGCGGGGGGGCCCTATCAGTTCTTC
NA	TRBV7-9	many	TRBJ2-3	CASSPAGSSTDTQYF	TGTGCCAGCAGCCCGGCGGGTTCTAGCACAGATACGCAGTATTTT
TRBD1	TRBV14	many	TRBJ2-1	CASSQWTGATDNEQFF	TGTGCCAGCAGCCAGTGGACAGGGGCCACTGACAATGAGCAGTTCTTC
TRBD2	TRBV30	many	TRBJ2-1	CAWSHLAGGLNEQFF	TGTGCCTGGAGTCATCTAGCGGGGGGCCTCAATGAGCAGTTCTTC
NA	TRBV29-1	NA	TRBJ2-6	CSVESSGANVLTF	TGCAGCGTTGAGAGTTCTGGGGCCAACGTCCTGACTTTC
NA	TRBV20-1	few	TRBJ1-5	CSARLRQPLGNQPQHF	TGCAGTGCTAGACTCAGACAGCCCTTGGGCAATCAGCCCCAGCATTTT
NA	TRBV20-1	NA	TRBJ2-3	CSAVRGTQYF	TGCAGTGCTGTCCGGGGTACGCAGTATTTT
NA	TRBV14	NA	TRBJ1-1	CASSQRFGITEAFF	TGTGCCAGCAGCCAACGATTCGGGATCACTGAAGCTTTCTTT
TRBD2	TRBV5-5	NA	TRBJ2-3	CASSQTSGVSTDTQYF	TGTGCCAGCAGCCAGACTAGCGGGGTTAGCACAGATACGCAGTATTTT
TRBD2	TRBV4-1	many	TRBJ2-3	CASSQEGLATDTQYF	TGCGCCAGCAGCCAAGAAGGACTAGCAACAGATACGCAGTATTTT
TRBD1	TRBV20-1	NA	TRBJ2-7	CSARVTGQDSYEQYF	TGCAGTGCTAGAGTTACGGGACAGGACTCCTACGAGCAGTACTTC
NA	TRBV11-3	NA	TRBJ2-1	CASSLGGYGSYNEQFF	TGTGCCAGCAGCTTAGGGGGGTACGGGTCATACAATGAGCAGTTCTTC